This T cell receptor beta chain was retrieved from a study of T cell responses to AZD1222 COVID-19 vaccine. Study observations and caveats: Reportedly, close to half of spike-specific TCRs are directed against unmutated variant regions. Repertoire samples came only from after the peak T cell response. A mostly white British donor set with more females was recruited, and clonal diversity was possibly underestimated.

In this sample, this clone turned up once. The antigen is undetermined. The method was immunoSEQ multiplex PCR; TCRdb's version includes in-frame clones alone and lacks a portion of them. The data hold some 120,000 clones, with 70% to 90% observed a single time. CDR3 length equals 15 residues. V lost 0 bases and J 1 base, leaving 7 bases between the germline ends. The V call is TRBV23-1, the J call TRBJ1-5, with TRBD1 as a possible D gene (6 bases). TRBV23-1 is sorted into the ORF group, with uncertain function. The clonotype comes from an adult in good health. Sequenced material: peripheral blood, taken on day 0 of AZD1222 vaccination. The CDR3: CASSQSGQSNQPQHF. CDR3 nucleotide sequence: TGCGCCAGCAGTCAATCCGGACAGAGCAATCAGCCCCAGCATTTT.